The 30 T cell receptor beta chains given below trace back to one sample, sequenced in a study of T cell responses to AZD1222 COVID-19 vaccine. The method was immunoSEQ multiplex PCR; TCRdb's version includes in-frame clones alone and lacks a portion of them. The sample contains about 180,000 clones, about nine tenths of which appear only once. This sample comprised peripheral blood, obtained 28 days after the second dose of the MenACWY control vaccine. These receptors were collected from an adult who received the MenACWY meningococcal vaccine as a control.

The CDR3 region has the DNA TGTGCCAGCAGCTTAGCGGGGGCAGACGTGGGGCCCCAGCATTTT. This gives the protein CASSLAGADVGPQHF. The chain uses TRBV7-9 and TRBJ1-5, with a tentative D call TRBD1 (6 bases). Germline V CDR1 and CDR2: SEHNR, FQNEAQ (reference sequence). The CDR3 spans 15 residues. Trimming took off 0 bases at V and 9 bases at J, with 15 bases between the two ends.

The rearrangement links TRBV5-1 to TRBJ2-1; TRBD1 agrees at 8 bases. This CDR3 has 14 residues. V lost 4 bases, J lost 10 bases, and 10 bases stayed unmatched. Per germline, CDR1 SGHRS and CDR2 YFSETQ. The CDR3 nucleotides are TGCGCCAGCAGCCCAGGGACAGGTAGGATCGAGCAGTTCTTC. It is translated as CASSPGTGRIEQFF.

This rearrangement joins TRBV6-5 to TRBJ2-7; 8 positions match TRBD1. The CDR3 is 15 amino acids. The V gene's germline CDR1 is MNHEY and CDR2 SVGAGI. V trimming: 5 bases; J trimming: 2 bases; junction bases outside the gene matches: 8. The CDR3 reads CASSPGQGPTYEQYF. As DNA, the CDR3 is TGTGCCAGCAGTCCCGGACAGGGCCCCACCTACGAGCAGTACTTC.

V is TRBV10-3 and J is TRBJ2-2; the D gene is possibly TRBD2 (6 bases). Between the trimmed V and J ends, which lost 6 bases and 7 bases, there was a span of 15 bases. The CDR3 spans 14 residues. Germline assignment: CDR1 ENHRY and CDR2 SYGVKD. DNA for the CDR3: TGTGCCATCAGAGGGGACTTAGTGATCGGGGAGCTGTTTTTT. This codes for CAIRGDLVIGELFF.

This sequence joins TRBV27 and TRBJ1-2; D may be TRBD1 (6 bases). V was trimmed by 7 bases and J by 2 bases, leaving 11 bases between them. The V gene's germline CDR1 is MNHEY and CDR2 SMNVEV (reference sequence). CDR3 length: 13 amino acids. The CDR3 here is CASTTQGNYGYTF. In nucleotides, the CDR3 is TGTGCCAGCACCACCCAGGGGAACTATGGCTACACCTTC.

This sequence joins TRBV28 and TRBJ2-6, with a possible D match to TRBD1 (5 bases). The germline V gene encodes CDR1 MDHEN and CDR2 SYDVKM. Trimming removed 6 bases from V and 0 bases from J, with 12 bases in between. The CDR3 runs to 16 residues. The CDR3, as DNA: TGTGCCAGCAGAACTTTAGGGGCCTCTGGGGCCAACGTCCTGACTTTC. This encodes CASRTLGASGANVLTF. Filled out from reference TRBV28 and TRBJ2-6, the complete variable domain reads DVKVTQSSRYLVKRTGEKVFLECVQDMDHENMFWYRQDPGLGLRLIYFSYDVKMKEKGDIPEGYSVSREKKERFSLILESASTNQTSMYLCASRTLGASGANVLTFGAGSRLTVL.

The V call is TRBV19, the J call TRBJ1-5; D is ambiguous. V lost 5 bases and J lost 3, with 20 bases in between. Germline V gene sequence: CDR1 LNHDA, CDR2 SQIVND (reference sequence). CDR3 length equals 17 residues. The CDR3 here is CASSWTDEIEFNQPQHF. CDR3 DNA sequence: TGTGCCAGTAGTTGGACCGACGAGATAGAGTTCAATCAGCCCCAGCATTTT.

V gene TRBV28 combines with J gene TRBJ1-1; TRBD1 matches 9 bases. V lost 6 bases to trimming and J lost 7 bases; unmatched junction nucleotides: 6. The CDR3 consists of 13 residues. CDR1 is MDHEN and CDR2 is SYDVKM in the germline V gene. Here the CDR3 reads CASRGQGNNEAFF. As DNA, the CDR3 is TGTGCCAGCAGGGGACAGGGTAATAATGAAGCTTTCTTT.

This clone was observed once. The gene calls are TRBV7-3 and TRBJ2-2; TRBD2 might be the D (6 bases). Germline V CDR1 and CDR2: SGHTA, FQGTGA. V was shortened by 5 bases and J by 7 bases, with 14 bases between the two germline ends. This CDR3 has 14 residues. The CDR3 protein is CASSLWGDHGELFF. In DNA, the CDR3 is TGTGCCAGCAGCCTCTGGGGGGATCACGGGGAGCTGTTTTTT.

J is TRBJ1-1 and V is TRBV6-5; TRBD1 matches at 9 bases. The junction had 3 bases not matched to a gene; V was cut back by 5 bases and J by 11 bases. This CDR3 is built from 11 residues. Germline V gene data show CDR1 as MNHEY and CDR2 as SVGAGI. The CDR3 DNA reads as TGTGCCAGCAGTCATGACAGGGGGGCTTTCTTT. Amino acids: CASSHDRGAFF.

This rearrangement joins TRBV10-3 to TRBJ2-2; TRBD1 matches at 7 bases. Germline V gives CDR1 ENHRY, CDR2 SYGVKD. The CDR3 totals 16 residues. V was pared by 4 bases and J by 3 bases, with 8 bases of the junction left unmatched. CDR3 sequence: CAISGGQPIHTGELFF. CDR3 nucleotide sequence: TGTGCCATCAGTGGGGGACAGCCGATCCACACCGGGGAGCTGTTTTTT.

Of note for this clone: The same CDR3 can be traced to other DNA sequences in this sample. J is TRBJ1-6 and V is TRBV28; the match to TRBD1 covers 7 bases. V trimming: 5 bases; J trimming: 7 bases; junction bases outside the gene matches: 5. Germline CDR1 and CDR2: MDHEN and SYDVKM. The CDR3 runs to 14 residues. The CDR3, as DNA: TGTGCCAGCAGTCCCGGGACAGTCAATTCACCCCTCCACTTT. Translating it yields CASSPGTVNSPLHF.

The J gene is TRBJ2-7, the V gene TRBV3-1 (or the pseudogene TRBV3-2); 9 positions match TRBD2. Germline values: CDR1 LGHDT, CDR2 YNNKEL (reference sequence). Trimming cost V 3 bases and J 6 bases; bases outside gene matches: 6. The CDR3 sequence is 14 residues long. CDR3 region: CASSQIAGATEQYF. CDR3 nucleotides: TGTGCCAGCAGCCAGATAGCGGGAGCGACCGAGCAGTACTTC.

This chain joins TRBV28 and TRBJ1-1; no clear D gene. CDR1 MDHEN and CDR2 SYDVKM come from the germline V gene. This CDR3 is 12 amino acids long. Trimming removed 4 bases from V and 2 bases from J, with 5 bases in between. The CDR3 loop reads CASSSQNTEAFF. The CDR3 coding sequence is TGTGCCAGCAGTTCCCAAAACACTGAAGCTTTCTTT. Together with reference TRBV28 and TRBJ1-1, the CDR3 gives the full variable domain: DVKVTQSSRYLVKRTGEKVFLECVQDMDHENMFWYRQDPGLGLRLIYFSYDVKMKEKGDIPEGYSVSREKKERFSLILESASTNQTSMYLCASSSQNTEAFFGQGTRLTVV.

Here the CDR3 reads CASSSTQIQGRETQYF. The CDR3 DNA is TGTGCCAGCTCATCTACCCAAATCCAGGGTCGGGAGACCCAGTACTTC. The chain carries TRBV18 and TRBJ2-5; tentative D call: TRBD1 (5 bases). Germline-derived CDR1 and CDR2 are KGHSH and LQKENI. V dropped 5 bases and J dropped 5 bases, with 21 bases sitting between them. The CDR3 runs 16 residues.

This clone appeared once. Mismatch with germline at one junction end may stem from a read error. This chain uses TRBV28 with TRBJ1-2; TRBD1 agrees at 7 bases. The CDR3 runs 14 residues. Germline-derived CDR1 and CDR2 are MDHEN and SYDVKM. CDR3 DNA sequence: TGTGCCAGCAGCCTCGGGGACAGCGACTACGGCTACACCTTC. Protein: CASSLGDSDYGYTF.

The rearrangement uses TRBV21-1 and TRBJ1-5. TRBV21-1 is a recognized pseudogene. CDR3 length equals 15 residues. CDR3 coding DNA: TGTGCCAGCAGACTAGGGGGGCTGAGCAATCAGCCCCAGCATTTT. Protein sequence: CASRLGGLSNQPQHF.

The gene calls are TRBV28 and TRBJ1-5, with D maybe TRBD1 (5 bases). The V end was cut by 6 bases, the J end by 2 bases, with 17 bases between. The germline V gene has CDR1 MDHEN and CDR2 SYDVKM. This CDR3 has 16 residues. The CDR3 loop reads CASSPRGRKGNQPQHF. CDR3 nucleotide sequence: TGTGCCAGCAGCCCCCGGGGCCGGAAGGGCAATCAGCCCCAGCATTTT.

The chain uses TRBV28 and TRBJ2-7; D assignment may be TRBD1 or TRBD2 (5 bases each). The V and J ends lost 3 bases and 9 bases respectively, with 9 bases between them. The CDR3 is 11 amino acids. From germline, CDR1 is MDHEN and CDR2 SYDVKM. The CDR3, as DNA: TGTGCCAGCAGTTTTGGGGGTGGGCAGTACTTC. This sequence encodes CASSFGGGQYF.

The chain uses TRBV27 and TRBJ1-1; 7 bases are a match to TRBD1. Germline values: CDR1 MNHEY, CDR2 SMNVEV (reference sequence). J was trimmed by 4 bases and V by 4 bases; bases with no gene match: 6. This CDR3 region has 14 residues. The CDR3 is CASSSTGKGTEAFF. The CDR3 coding sequence is TGTGCCAGCAGTTCGACAGGGAAGGGCACTGAAGCTTTCTTT.

This rearrangement joins TRBV28 to TRBJ1-2, with D unresolved. The CDR3 extends over 11 amino acids. In germline, CDR1 is MDHEN, CDR2 SYDVKM. The V and J ends lost 7 bases and 5 bases respectively, with 8 bases between them. The CDR3 nucleotides read TGTGCCAGCATAGGATTTTATGGCTACACCTTC. It encodes CASIGFYGYTF.

The J gene is TRBJ1-2, the V gene TRBV7-2; 7 bases match TRBD1. Looked up from germline, CDR1 is SGHTA and CDR2 is FQGNSA. The J segment lost 4 bases and the V segment lost 0 bases, leaving 5 bases of the junction unmatched. CDR3 length: 15 amino acids. This chain's CDR3 is CASSLAWEGAYGYTF. As DNA, the CDR3 is TGTGCCAGCAGCTTAGCTTGGGAGGGGGCCTATGGCTACACCTTC.

In its sample, this clone was seen once. The chain links TRBV6-4 to TRBJ1-5; no firm D call. Germline V gene lookup returns CDR1 MRHNA and CDR2 SNTAGT. The CDR3 consists of 14 residues. V lost 4 bases and J 2 bases, leaving 9 bases between the germline ends. In nucleotides, the CDR3 is TGTGCCAGCAGTGCGGGTGGAGGCAATCAGCCCCAGCATTTT. This codes for CASSAGGGNQPQHF.

The rearrangement joins TRBV6-5 to TRBJ2-7; D gene ambiguous. Trimming cost V 2 bases and J 1 base, with 12 bases left between them. The CDR3 is 15 residues long. CDR1 is MNHEY and CDR2 is SVGAGI in the germline V gene. The CDR3 loop reads CASSYGRVPSYEQYF. CDR3 bases: TGTGCCAGCAGTTACGGTAGGGTACCATCCTACGAGCAGTACTTC.

The chain combines TRBV24-1 with TRBJ1-3; 7 positions agree with TRBD1. The CDR3 is made up of 17 amino acids. Looked up from germline, CDR1 is KGHDR and CDR2 is SFDVKD. V was pared by 4 bases and J by 3 bases, with 11 bases of the junction left unmatched. CDR3 DNA sequence: TGTGCCACCAGTGACCCGGTTGGCAGGGGGGTTGGAAACACCATATATTTT. Translation: CATSDPVGRGVGNTIYF.

The chain recombines TRBV27 with TRBJ1-2; TRBD1 matches 9 bases. J was trimmed by 8 bases and V by 2 bases; bases with no gene match: 3. The CDR3 runs to 13 residues. Germline V gene lookup returns CDR1 MNHEY and CDR2 SMNVEV (reference sequence). CDR3: CASSLATGGGYTF. The CDR3 region has the DNA TGTGCCAGCAGTTTAGCGACAGGGGGAGGCTACACCTTC.

This CDR3 is CASSLIGHRGSSNQPQHF. CDR3 nucleotide sequence: TGTGCCAGCAGTTTAATTGGGCACAGGGGGTCTAGCAATCAGCCCCAGCATTTT. The V gene is TRBV28, the J gene TRBJ1-5; 8 nucleotides align to TRBD1. V was pared by 2 bases and J by 0 bases, with 9 bases of the junction left unmatched. The CDR3 sequence is 18 residues long. The germline gives CDR1 MDHEN, CDR2 SYDVKM. The full variable domain, rest sourced from reference TRBV28 and TRBJ1-5, is DVKVTQSSRYLVKRTGEKVFLECVQDMDHENMFWYRQDPGLGLRLIYFSYDVKMKEKGDIPEGYSVSREKKERFSLILESASTNQTSMYLCASSLIGHRGSSNQPQHFGDGTRLSIL.

The V call is TRBV5-1, the J call TRBJ1-1; weak D call: TRBD1 (5 bases). The CDR3 contains 14 residues. Trimming left V 2 bases short and J 6 bases short, with 14 bases between. Germline loops: CDR1 SGHRS, CDR2 YFSETQ. The chain's CDR3 is CASSLSGASAEAFF. In nucleotides, the CDR3 is TGCGCCAGCAGCTTATCCGGGGCGAGCGCTGAAGCTTTCTTT.

This sequence joins TRBV4-1 and TRBJ2-7, with TRBD1 as a possible D gene (6 bases). Trimming removed 0 bases at V and 1 base at J, with 13 bases between. Germline CDR1 reads MGHRA; CDR2 reads YSYEKL. The CDR3 contains 16 residues. In DNA, the CDR3 is TGCGCCAGCAGCCAAGATGACCGGACAGATTCCTACGAGCAGTACTTC. It specifies CASSQDDRTDSYEQYF.

In this sample, this clone turned up a few times. The rearrangement links TRBV9 to TRBJ1-3; D is unclear. V dropped 0 bases and J dropped 9 bases, with 10 bases sitting between them. The germline CDR1 and CDR2 sequences are SGDLS and YYNGEE. This CDR3 has 13 residues. Here the CDR3 DNA reads TGTGCCAGCAGCGTAGGGGAGGGAGGCACCATATATTTT. This translates into CASSVGEGGTIYF.